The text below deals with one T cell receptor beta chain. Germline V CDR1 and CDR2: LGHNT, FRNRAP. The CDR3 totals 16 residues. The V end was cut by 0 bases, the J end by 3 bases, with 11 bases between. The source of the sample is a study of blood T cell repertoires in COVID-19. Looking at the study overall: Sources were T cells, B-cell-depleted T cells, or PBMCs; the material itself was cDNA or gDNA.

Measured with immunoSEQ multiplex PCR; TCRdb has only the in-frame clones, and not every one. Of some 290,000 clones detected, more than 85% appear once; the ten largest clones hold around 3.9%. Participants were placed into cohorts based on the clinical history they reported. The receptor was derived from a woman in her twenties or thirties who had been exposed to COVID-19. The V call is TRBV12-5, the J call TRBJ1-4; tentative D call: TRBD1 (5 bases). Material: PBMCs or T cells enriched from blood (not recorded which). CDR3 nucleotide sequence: TGTGCTAGTGGTTTGGTATACGGCAGGGCTAATGAAAAACTGTTTTTT. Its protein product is CASGLVYGRANEKLFF.